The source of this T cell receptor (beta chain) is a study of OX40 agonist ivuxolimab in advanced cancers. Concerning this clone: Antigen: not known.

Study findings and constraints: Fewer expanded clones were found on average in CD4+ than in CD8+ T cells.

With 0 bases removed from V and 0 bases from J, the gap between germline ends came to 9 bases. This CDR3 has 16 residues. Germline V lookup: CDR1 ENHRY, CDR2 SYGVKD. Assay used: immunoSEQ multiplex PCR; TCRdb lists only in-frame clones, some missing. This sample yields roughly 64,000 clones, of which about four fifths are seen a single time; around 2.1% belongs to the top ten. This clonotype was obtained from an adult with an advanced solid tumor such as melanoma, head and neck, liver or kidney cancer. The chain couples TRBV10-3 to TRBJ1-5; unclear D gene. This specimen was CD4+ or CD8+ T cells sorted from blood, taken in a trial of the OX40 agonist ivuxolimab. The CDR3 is CAISESRGSSNQPQHF. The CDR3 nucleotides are TGTGCCATCAGTGAGTCGCGTGGCAGTAGCAATCAGCCCCAGCATTTT.